This paragraph covers one T cell receptor (beta chain) sequence. The antigen it recognizes is unknown. No much larger clone exists at a distance of one base, and base qualities are not known. The CDR3 numbers 14 residues from cysteine through phenylalanine. The retained sequence is limited to the CDR3, 42 bases, with the frame set at the first base. CDR1 MNHEY and CDR2 SVGAGI are derived from the germline V gene. The V and J ends are trimmed by 5 bases and 2 bases, leaving 12 bases between them. This entry comes from a study of blood T cells in healthy people across ages (dated by TCRdb to the mid-2010s). Regarding the study in general: In model experiments, template switching captured roughly one uniquely barcoded TCR beta cDNA molecule for every two T cells. To avoid experimental bias, donors of different ages were randomly spread across the sequencing lanes. The donors were split into four age groups: young (average about 16 years), middle-aged (roughly 39), aged (more than 60) and long-lived (over 80). To track age-related changes in TCR beta repertoire diversity, the study relied on deep sequencing normalized with unique cDNA molecular identifiers. For two donors (one aged 18 to 30 and one aged 80 or older), the study analyzed two additional independent replicas of 1 million unique cDNA reads from the same blood draw.

Systemically healthy Caucasian individuals from Russia, approximately 39 in total and aged about 6 to 100 years, were included as donors. Each donor gave ten milliliters of peripheral blood, collected into EDTA-treated Vacutainer tubes. Ficoll-Paque density-gradient centrifugation was used to isolate PBMCs, with at least 7 million per sample. Trizol reagent was used to extract total RNA from the PBMCs, yielding at least 5 micrograms per sample. For every donor, an aliquot of PBMCs went through flow cytometry to measure the percentages of naive CD45RAhigh/CD27high T cells. The library was generated by 5' RACE. Sequenced on an Illumina HiSeq 2500. A second PCR of 7 to 11 cycles was performed with a sample-barcoded 5' primer and a J-beta primer mix. Each TCR beta cDNA molecule received a unique molecular identifier from a template-switch 5' adaptor carrying 12 random nucleotides. Each sample yielded at least 2.5 million CDR3-containing paired-end reads. The Mint cDNA synthesis kit, primed by a TRBC-specific oligonucleotide, was used to synthesize first-strand cDNA from all RNA. Following uracil-DNA glycosylase treatment, all cDNA underwent a first 18-cycle PCR with the universal primers M1SS and BC2_uni_R. The source study handled its data this way. For normalization, 1 million high-quality reads were randomly selected from each sample, with every read carrying a distinct molecular identifier. Instead of being binned into consensus sequences, reads that shared molecular identifiers were thrown out. CDR3 identification, clonotype clustering and error correction used MiTCR with a Q25 quality threshold and the strictest error-elimination algorithm. A nonparametric unseen species model with Euler transformation was used to estimate a lower bound on total TCR beta diversity. TCRdb reanalyzed the raw reads on its own, using fastp at Q25 for trimming and MiXCR for clone calling, and kept in-frame beta chains. Rows are unified per CDR3 protein, each entry keeping the most common DNA and genes. The authors' filters were not applied to this entry. This sample comprises 1.5 million to 2 million distinct CDR3 sequences, about 28% of them detected only once. Roughly 8% of the sample is taken by the ten largest.

Study-level results and caveats: Estimates of total diversity based on one million sequenced T cells were regarded as lower bounds and as underestimates. Compared with the aged group, the long-lived group had more naive CD4+ T cells, fewer expanded clones and increased TCR diversity, a pattern suggesting age selection. Because profiling used bulk unsorted PBMCs, naive and antigen-experienced compartments could not be compared conclusively. Observed TCR beta diversity per million T cells fell roughly linearly with age, and a significant reduction was already apparent by age around 36. Donor CMV infection status was unknown, potentially confounding age-related changes in expanded clonotypes. The percentage of naive T cells measured by flow cytometry correlated strongly with observed TCR beta diversity.

The clonotype originates from a woman in her twenties or thirties in good health. Recombination joined TRBV6-5 with TRBJ1-2; TRBD1 is a possible D gene, resting on 6 matching bases. The specimen was blood. The DNA sequence follows: TGTGCCAGCAGTCCCGTCAGGGGCAACTATGGCTACACCTTC. Its protein product is CASSPVRGNYGYTF.